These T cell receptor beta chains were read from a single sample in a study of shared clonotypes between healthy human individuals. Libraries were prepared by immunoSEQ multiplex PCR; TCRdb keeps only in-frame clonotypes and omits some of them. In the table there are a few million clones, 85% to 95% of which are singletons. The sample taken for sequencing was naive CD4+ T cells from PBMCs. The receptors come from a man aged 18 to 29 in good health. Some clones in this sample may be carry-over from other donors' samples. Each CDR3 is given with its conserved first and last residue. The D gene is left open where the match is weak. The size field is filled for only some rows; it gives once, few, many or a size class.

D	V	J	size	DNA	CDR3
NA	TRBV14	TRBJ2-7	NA	TGTGCCAGCAGCCTTCTAGGTGCCAGCTCCTACGAGCAGTACTTC	CASSLLGASSYEQYF
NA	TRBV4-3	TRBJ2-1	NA	TGCGCCAGCAGCCAAGATCTGTTATTAGCCCGCTACAATGAGCAGTTCTTC	CASSQDLLLARYNEQFF
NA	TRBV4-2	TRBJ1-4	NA	TGTGCCAGCAGCGTGGGACCCGTCGAAAAACTGTTTTTT	CASSVGPVEKLFF
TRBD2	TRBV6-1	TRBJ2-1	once	TGTGCCAGCTCGGGAGGCTTCTCTAATGAGCAGTTCTTC	CASSGGFSNEQFF
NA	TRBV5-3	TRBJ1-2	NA	TGTGCCAGAAGCTTGTTGGGCCAGCTGCAGCGTGGCTACACCTTC	CARSLLGQLQRGYTF
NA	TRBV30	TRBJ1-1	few	TGTGCCTGGAGTTCCGACCCGAACACTGAAGCTTTCTTT	CAWSSDPNTEAFF
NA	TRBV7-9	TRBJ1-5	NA	TGTGCCAGCACCAGCGGGGGGCCCGGCAATCAGCCCCAGCATTTT	CASTSGGPGNQPQHF
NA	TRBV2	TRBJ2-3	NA	TGTGCCAGCAGTGGCTTGGGGGACACGCAGTATTTT	CASSGLGDTQYF
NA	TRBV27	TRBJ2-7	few	TGTGCCAGCAGTTTAGCCCCAGGGATCAACGAGCAGTACTTC	CASSLAPGINEQYF
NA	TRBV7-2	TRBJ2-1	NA	TGTGCCAGCAGCCCGGGGGGCGGGGTAGCGGACTACTCCTACAATGAGCAGTTCTTC	CASSPGGGVADYSYNEQFF
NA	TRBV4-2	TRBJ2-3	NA	TGTGCCAGCAGCCAAGAGTGGGCCGGAGGCAGAGATACGCAGTATTTT	CASSQEWAGGRDTQYF
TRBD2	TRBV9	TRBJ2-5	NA	TGTGCCAGCAGCGGAGCGGGAGAGGGGACCCAGTACTTC	CASSGAGEGTQYF
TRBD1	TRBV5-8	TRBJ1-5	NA	TGTGCCAGCAGCTCCACAGGGGGTTCGGTAGGAAATCAGCCCCAGCATTTT	CASSSTGGSVGNQPQHF
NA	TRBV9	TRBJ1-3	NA	TGTGCCAGCAGCGCCGTAGATGGAAACACCATATATTTT	CASSAVDGNTIYF
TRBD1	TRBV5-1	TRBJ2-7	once	TGCGCCAGCTCGTCCACCGGGACAGCCTACGAGCAGTACTTC	CASSSTGTAYEQYF
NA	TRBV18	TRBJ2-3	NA	TGTGCCAGCTCACCGGTCAGGAATGGGGATACGCAGTATTTT	CASSPVRNGDTQYF
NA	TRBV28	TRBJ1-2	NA	TGTGCCAGCAGCCTATTTATGGGTGGAGGGGGTGGCTACACCTTC	CASSLFMGGGGGYTF
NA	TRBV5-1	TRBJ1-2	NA	TGCGCCAGCAGCTCTCAACAGGCCCCGGTTAGGTATGGCTACACCTTC	CASSSQQAPVRYGYTF